Below, one T cell receptor (beta chain) is given with its context. This clonotype was found a few times. The antigen this receptor binds is unknown. Per-base quality was not reported, and no clone a single base away is much larger than it. The sample originates from a study of T-cell reconstitution after alpha-beta-depleted transplantation in children (TCRdb year 2016). Regarding the complete study: The study quantitatively tracked T-cell immune reconstitution after TCRalphabeta/CD19-depleted allogeneic hematopoietic cell transplantation in children using TCR repertoire profiling. Results and caveats for the whole study, not just this receptor: About two months after transplant, the apparently early recovery of alphabetaT-cell counts reportedly depended on just several hundred clones that had expanded rapidly and came from non-depleted graft cells. The frequencies of hyperexpanded clones fell over the following months, and after one year, T-cell counts and TCRbeta diversity were mostly attributed to newly produced T cells. In some patients, high TCRbeta diversity at day 60 was attributed to recipient T cells and intrathymic progenitors that had survived conditioning.

The receptor library was made with PCR. The listed sequencing device is Illumina HiSeq 2500. TCR libraries were prepared with molecular barcoding, using unique molecular identifiers to normalize TCRbeta repertoire quantification. The public sequencing data were trimmed at Q25 with fastp and processed into clonotypes with MiXCR by TCRdb, which kept only in-frame beta chains. Identical CDR3 protein sequences are pooled into one entry, listed with their most common genes and DNA. The sample includes about 830,000 distinct CDR3 sequences, with around 15% observed a single time. Of the sample, just under 5% is held by the ten largest clones. The treatment or condition label here, explained by the study, means: allogeneic hematopoietic cell transplantation with graft depleted of TCRalphabeta T cells and CD19 B cells. TCRalphabeta/CD19-depleted allogeneic hematopoietic cell grafts were given to the transplant recipients, all of whom were children.

The material sequenced was PBMCs, mostly from graft donor cells, taken 360 days after TCRalphabeta/CD19-depleted stem cell transplant. This receptor was obtained from a male patient younger than 18 who had a stem cell transplant for acute lymphoblastic leukemia, so the T cells may come from the graft donor.

The DNA reads as follows: TGTGCCAGCAGTGGGGACGGACACACTGAAGCTTTCTTT. It codes for CASSGDGHTEAFF. This sequence uses TRBV27 and TRBJ1-1, and the D gene may be TRBD1, 5 bases matching. There are 13 amino acids in the CDR3, from cysteine to phenylalanine inclusive. Only the CDR3 DNA stays, 39 bases, in frame from base 1. Relative to germline, V is 5 bases shorter and J is 3 bases shorter, with 10 bases between their ends. Sequences MNHEY (CDR1) and SMNVEV (CDR2) are obtained from the germline V gene (reference sequence).